The present T cell receptor beta chain was sequenced within a study of beta chain features in type 1 diabetes. Study at large: On cell yields, gender and age, patients and healthy donors were similar.

TCRB transcripts that were expressed got sequenced, as all of the isolated RNA had been reverse transcribed. Data came from immunoSEQ multiplex PCR; TCRdb stores just in-frame clones and leaves some out. This table holds about 140,000 clones, roughly 10% found once. The CDR3 has 15 amino acids. Germline V gene lookup returns CDR1 SGHDT and CDR2 YYEEEE. Trimming removed 0 bases from V and 3 bases from J; junction bases left unmatched: 5. The chain is built from TRBV5-6 and TRBJ1-1, with 7 bases fitting TRBD1. This TCR came from a woman between 40 and 50 years old in good health. Sequenced: central memory CD4+ T cells from blood. CDR3 residues: CASSLAMQGDTEAFF. The CDR3 coding sequence is TGTGCCAGCAGCTTGGCCATGCAGGGGGACACTGAAGCTTTCTTT.